The present TCR beta chain was sequenced within a study of blood T cell repertoires in COVID-19. The wider study: In each case, the material was cDNA or gDNA derived from T cells, B-cell-depleted T cells, or PBMCs.

This clone was detected once. The CDR3 is 15 amino acids. With V trimmed by 0 bases and J by 2 bases, 1 base remained unmatched. Germline V CDR1 and CDR2: SGHRS, YFSETQ. In the original analysis: Amplification of reference gene primers provided the estimated nucleated cell counts. Sequenced by immunoSEQ multiplex PCR; TCRdb stores in-frame clones only, minus some. The DNA was the basis for D and trimming; V, J and clone size are from that table. The table includes tens of thousands of clones, about 86% detected once. The TCR originated in a woman in her sixties or seventies with acute or convalescent COVID-19. The chain uses TRBV5-1 and TRBJ1-4, with TRBD1 matching over 7 bases. The source material was peripheral blood. As DNA, the CDR3 is TGCGCCAGCAGCTTGGAAGGGGGCACTAATGAAAAACTGTTTTTT. As protein: CASSLEGGTNEKLFF.